This T cell receptor beta chain was observed in a study of somatic mutations in cytotoxic T cells in rheumatoid arthritis. Study conclusions and caveats: The largest CD8+ clone made up over 20% of CD8+ cells in about an eighth of the 65 patients. An increase in CD8+ clonality with age was seen in rheumatoid arthritis patients but not in healthy controls.

TCRdb's copy holds only in-frame clones and misses some; the assay was immunoSEQ multiplex PCR. The sample lists tens of thousands of clones, 84% seen once, with roughly 3.2% in the top ten. CDR3 length equals 15 residues. Germline V gene sequence: CDR1 SGHDN, CDR2 FVKESK. The V end lost 2 bases, the J end lost 8 bases, and 16 bases lay between the germline ends. In regard to this clone: What it binds is not known.

This TCR was sampled from a man aged 40-50 years in good health. The source material was CD8+ T cells sorted from blood. V gene TRBV14 combines with J gene TRBJ2-1; D remains ambiguous. The CDR3 DNA is TGTGCCAGCAGCCAAAGGACGTCGTACATGGATGAGCAGTTCTTC. As protein: CASSQRTSYMDEQFF.